Following are 9 T cell receptor beta chains from one sample sequenced in a study of CD8+ T cells in alopecia areata. Regarding treatment: oral pan-JAK inhibitor, 5-10 mg twice daily. Sequencing relied on a cDNA template that was reverse transcribed from extracted RNA. Clones were read by immunoSEQ multiplex PCR, and TCRdb kept only the in-frame ones, dropping some. The sample has 110,000 or so clones, roughly three fifths seen once. The specimen was CD4+ T cells sorted from blood, collected at week 24, from a patient treated with tofacitinib. These receptors were obtained from a human donor with alopecia areata.

This clone was picked up one time. This chain uses TRBV30 with TRBJ2-4; D possibly matches TRBD1 or TRBD2 (5 bases each). The CDR3 is made up of 12 amino acids. With 5 bases removed from V and 6 bases from J, the gap between germline ends came to 11 bases. CDR1 GTSNPN and CDR2 SVGIG come from the germline V gene (reference sequence). CDR3 in DNA: TGTGCCTGGGGACCGGGGACAAACATTCAGTACTTC. Its translation is CAWGPGTNIQYF.

V and J are TRBV29-1 and TRBJ1-2; 8 positions agree with TRBD1. Germline-derived CDR1 and CDR2 are SQVTM and ANQGSEA. V shed 6 bases, J shed 6 bases, and the junction held 9 bases outside the gene matches. This CDR3 is 13 amino acids long. In DNA, the CDR3 is TGCAGCGTGCACGACAGGGGAGGCGATGGCTACACCTTC. Residues: CSVHDRGGDGYTF.

The rearrangement uses TRBV7-2 and TRBJ2-7, with TRBD1 matching over 10 bases. Germline CDR1 reads SGHTA; CDR2 reads FQGNSA. V was clipped by 4 bases and J by 8 bases; unmatched bases: 5. CDR3 length: 13 amino acids. CDR3 loop: CASSSGQGVKQYF. The CDR3 coding sequence is TGTGCCAGCAGCTCTGGACAGGGGGTTAAGCAGTACTTC.

A note on this clone: The junction departs from the called germline gene at one end, perhaps through a read error. CDR3 protein: CASSLETAPGEF. DNA of the CDR3: TGTGCCAGCAGCTTAGAGACAGCTCCGGGCGAATTC. This chain connects TRBV7-9 to TRBJ1-2; TRBD1 might be the D (5 bases). This CDR3 has 12 amino acids. Germline assignment: CDR1 SEHNR and CDR2 FQNEAQ (reference sequence).

This chain joins TRBV7-9 and TRBJ1-1; D gene ambiguous. The CDR3 spans 14 residues. Germline assignment: CDR1 SEHNR and CDR2 FQNEAQ (reference sequence). With 2 bases removed from V and 3 bases from J, the gap between germline ends came to 10 bases. The CDR3 bases are TGTGCCAGCAGCTTACAAGGTCGTGACACTGAAGCTTTCTTT. As protein: CASSLQGRDTEAFF.

The rearrangement links TRBV28 to TRBJ1-2; 9 bases are shared with TRBD1. This CDR3 spans 14 amino acids. Germline V lookup: CDR1 MDHEN, CDR2 SYDVKM. Trimming cost V 4 bases and J 6 bases; bases outside gene matches: 6. The CDR3 sequence: CASSSAGQGDGYTF. The CDR3 DNA reads TGTGCCAGCAGTTCGGCGGGACAGGGTGATGGCTACACCTTC.

The chain combines TRBV6-5 with TRBJ1-5, with D unresolved. This CDR3 contains 14 residues. Trimming took 2 bases from V and 2 from J, leaving 7 bases between them. Germline assignment: CDR1 MNHEY and CDR2 SVGAGI. This CDR3 reads CASSYGMGNQPQHF. CDR3 nucleotide sequence: TGTGCCAGCAGTTACGGCATGGGCAATCAGCCCCAGCATTTT.

The gene calls are TRBV5-1 and TRBJ1-1, with 7 bases fitting TRBD1. This CDR3 has 13 amino acids. The germline V gene encodes CDR1 SGHRS and CDR2 YFSETQ. V shed 5 bases, J shed 1 base, and the junction held 2 bases outside the gene matches. CDR3 region: CASRGQTNTEAFF. The CDR3 nucleotides read TGCGCCAGCAGGGGACAGACGAACACTGAAGCTTTCTTT.

The rearrangement links TRBV13 to TRBJ1-2; D gene ambiguous. Germline CDR1 reads PRHDT; CDR2 reads FYEKMQ (reference sequence). V lost 3 bases to trimming and J lost 6 bases, with 17 bases between them. The length of the CDR3 is 15 residues. The DNA of the CDR3 is TGTGCCAGCAGCTTCGCGGATCGGTCGCCACATGGCTACACCTTC. Amino acid sequence: CASSFADRSPHGYTF.